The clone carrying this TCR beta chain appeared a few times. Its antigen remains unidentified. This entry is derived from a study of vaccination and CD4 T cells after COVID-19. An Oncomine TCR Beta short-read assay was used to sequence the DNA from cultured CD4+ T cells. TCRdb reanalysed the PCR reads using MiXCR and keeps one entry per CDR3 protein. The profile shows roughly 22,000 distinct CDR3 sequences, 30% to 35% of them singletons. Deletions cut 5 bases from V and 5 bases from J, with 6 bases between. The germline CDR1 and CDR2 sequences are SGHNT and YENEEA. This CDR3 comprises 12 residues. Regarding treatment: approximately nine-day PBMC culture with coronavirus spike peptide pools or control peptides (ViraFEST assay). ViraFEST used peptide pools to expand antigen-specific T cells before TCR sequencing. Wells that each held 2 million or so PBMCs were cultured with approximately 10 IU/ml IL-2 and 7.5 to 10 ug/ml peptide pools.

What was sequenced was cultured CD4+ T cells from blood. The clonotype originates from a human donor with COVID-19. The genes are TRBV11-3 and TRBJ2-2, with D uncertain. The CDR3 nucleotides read TGTGCCAGCAGCCCGGGTACCGGGGAGCTGTTTTTT. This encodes CASSPGTGELFF. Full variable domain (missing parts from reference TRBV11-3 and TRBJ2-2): EAGVVQSPRYKIIEKKQPVAFWCNPISGHNTLYWYLQNLGQGPELLIRYENEEAVDDSQLPKDRFSAERLKGVDSTLKIQPAELGDSAVYLCASSPGTGELFFGEGSRLTVL.